The present T cell receptor beta chain was sequenced within a study of T cells expressing NK-cell markers. On the study more broadly: Seven of the eight sequenced donors were HCMV-seropositive; one was seronegative.

This CDR3 comprises 13 residues. The germline gives CDR1 LGHDT, CDR2 YNNKEL (reference sequence). The TCR beta cDNA came from 5'RACE template switching with UMIs. After re-calling the 5' RACE reads, TCRdb lists one entry per CDR3 protein, DNA absent. Its clone listing holds 350,000 to 450,000 distinct CDR3 sequences. Specimen: blood T cells: a sorted CD56 or NKG2C T cell subset, CD4+ or CD8+ T cells, or bulk PBMC T cells (not recorded which). This sequence joins TRBV3-1 and TRBJ1-3. The TCR comes from a man aged 18 to 69 in good health. This CDR3 reads CASGRNSGNTIYF.